These 26 T cell receptor beta chains were all obtained from the same sample, sequenced in a study of cytotoxic CD8 clonotypes in ibrutinib-treated CLL (TCRdb year 2021). Libraries were constructed by the immunoSEQ multiplex PCR assay. Held by TCRdb, this immuneACCESS table contains in-frame sequences only and omits some clones. Under half of the omission traces to an unresolved V gene where checked; the cause of the rest is unknown. The sample data list 150,000 or so clones, and around three quarters of these were observed just once. The ten largest clones represent about 13% of the sample. The time point label here, explained by the study, means: 12 months on ibrutinib. The sequencing used PBMCs, collected after 12 months of ibrutinib treatment. Receptors were obtained from a human donor with chronic lymphocytic leukemia.

The chain links TRBV18 to TRBJ1-5; D may be TRBD1 (6 bases). The CDR3 loop spans 19 amino acids. Germline V gene sequence: CDR1 KGHSH, CDR2 LQKENI. The ends were cut back, 3 bases at V and 0 bases at J, with 21 bases in the middle. This CDR3 reads CASSPGGGTPESSNQPQHF. CDR3 bases: TGTGCCAGCTCACCGGGGGGCGGTACGCCAGAGTCTAGCAATCAGCCCCAGCATTTT.

V and J are TRBV18 and TRBJ2-3, with D uncertain. This CDR3 has 12 residues. In germline, CDR1 is KGHSH, CDR2 LQKENI. V gave up 6 bases and J gave up 6 bases, with 10 bases separating them. CDR3 protein: CASSPGGDTQYF. In DNA form, the CDR3 reads TGTGCCAGCTCCCCGGGTGGGGATACGCAGTATTTT. Combining the CDR3 with reference TRBV18 and TRBJ2-3 gives the whole variable domain NAGVMQNPRHLVRRRGQEARLRCSPMKGHSHVYWYRQLPEEGLKFMVYLQKENIIDESGMPKERFSAEFPKEGPSILRIQQVVRGDSAAYFCASSPGGDTQYFGPGTRLTVL.

J is TRBJ2-5 and V is TRBV6-5; weak D call: TRBD1 (6 bases). V lost 4 bases to trimming and J lost 4 bases, with 16 bases between them. This CDR3 is built from 15 residues. Germline V gene data show CDR1 as MNHEY and CDR2 as SVGAGI. CDR3 sequence reads: CASSWGPGVLETQYF. The CDR3 DNA follows: TGTGCCAGCAGTTGGGGCCCAGGGGTTTTAGAGACCCAGTACTTC.

CDR3 amino acids: CASSPNANTGELFF. As DNA, the CDR3 is TGTGCCAGCTCACCAAACGCGAACACCGGGGAGCTGTTTTTT. The V call is TRBV18, the J call TRBJ2-2; D not resolved. The V end was cut by 2 bases, the J end by 0 bases, with 4 bases between. The germline CDR1 and CDR2 sequences are KGHSH and LQKENI. The CDR3 is made up of 14 amino acids.

This clone was detected only once. The chain combines TRBV28 with TRBJ1-5, with a tentative D call TRBD1 (5 bases). V lost 5 bases to trimming and J lost 10 bases, with 15 bases between them. The germline V gene encodes CDR1 MDHEN and CDR2 SYDVKM. The CDR3 contains 13 residues. The CDR3 spells CASSRTTILPQHF. Here the CDR3 DNA reads TGTGCCAGCAGTCGGACAACAATCCTCCCCCAGCATTTT.

The chain joins TRBV7-9 to TRBJ2-1; D is ambiguous. Trimming left V 0 bases short and J 10 bases short, with 7 bases between. Germline V gene data show CDR1 as SEHNR and CDR2 as FQNEAQ (reference sequence). The CDR3 is 12 amino acids. The DNA for the CDR3 is TGTGCCAGCAGCTTAGCGGGAAGGGAGCAGTTCTTC. It yields the protein CASSLAGREQFF.

The gene calls are TRBV2 and TRBJ2-1, with 9 bases aligning to TRBD2. This CDR3 contains 16 residues. Germline assignment: CDR1 SNHLY and CDR2 FYNNEI. V shed 8 bases and J 0 bases; nucleotides not matched to a gene: 8. CDR3 DNA: TGTGCCAGCCCCCCGGGACTAGCAGGCTCCTACAATGAGCAGTTCTTC. Amino acids: CASPPGLAGSYNEQFF.

The V and J genes are TRBV7-2 and TRBJ1-5; 7 bases match TRBD1. Trimming at V came to 2 bases and at J to 0 bases, leaving 10 bases not matched to a gene. The CDR3 consists of 18 residues. Germline CDR1 is SGHTA and CDR2 is FQGNSA. Here the CDR3 reads CASSLTPTGRDSNQPQHF. The CDR3 DNA sequence: TGTGCCAGCAGCTTAACCCCGACAGGGAGGGATAGCAATCAGCCCCAGCATTTT.

The J gene is TRBJ1-5, the V gene TRBV5-4; D ambiguous. This CDR3 contains 14 residues. The V and J ends lost 4 bases and 4 bases respectively, with 12 bases between them. The V gene's germline CDR1 is SGHNT and CDR2 YYREEE (reference sequence). CDR3 loop: CASSPAGSNQPQHF. The CDR3 coding sequence is TGTGCCAGCAGCCCGGCGGGGTCAAATCAGCCCCAGCATTTT.

V gene TRBV7-9 combines with J gene TRBJ1-2, with D maybe TRBD1 (6 bases). The CDR3 length is 16 residues. CDR1 is SEHNR and CDR2 is FQNEAQ in the germline V gene (reference sequence). V dropped 0 bases and J dropped 6 bases, with 17 bases sitting between them. The DNA of the CDR3 is TGTGCCAGCAGCTTAGCCCCAACCGGGACAACGGATGGCTACACCTTC. It specifies CASSLAPTGTTDGYTF.

V and J are TRBV27 and TRBJ1-4; no clear D. The CDR3 consists of 12 residues. V was clipped by 0 bases and J by 11 bases, with 7 bases between them. Germline V CDR1 and CDR2: MNHEY, SMNVEV (reference sequence). CDR3 amino acids: CASSLSYGKLFF. CDR3 coding DNA: TGTGCCAGCAGTTTATCTTACGGGAAACTGTTTTTT.

V gene TRBV5-6 combines with J gene TRBJ2-7; D gene unclear. The V gene lost 4 bases and the J gene lost 3 bases, with 8 bases spanning the gap. Germline loops: CDR1 SGHDT, CDR2 YYEEEE. The CDR3 is 12 amino acids. CDR3 DNA: TGTGCCAGCAGCCAGAACAGCTACGAGCAGTACTTC. Amino acid sequence: CASSQNSYEQYF. Full variable domain (remainder filled in from reference TRBV5-6 and TRBJ2-7): DAGVTQSPTHLIKTRGQQVTLRCSPKSGHDTVSWYQQALGQGPQFIFQYYEEEERQRGNFPDRFSGHQFPNYSSELNVNALLLGDSALYLCASSQNSYEQYFGPGTRLTVT.

This chain joins TRBV5-6 and TRBJ2-5; D is unresolved. The CDR3 is made up of 12 amino acids. Germline CDR1 and CDR2: SGHDT and YYEEEE. V lost 0 bases, J lost 7 bases, and 7 bases lay in between. In DNA form, the CDR3 reads TGTGCCAGCAGCTTGGGGTTCGTGACCCAGTACTTC. It is translated as CASSLGFVTQYF.

The CDR3 coding sequence is TGTGCCAGCAGCTTAGGTGGACTGATACGCTCCTACGAGCAGTACTTC. Translating it yields CASSLGGLIRSYEQYF. The V gene is TRBV13, the J gene TRBJ2-7; TRBD2 is a possible D gene (5 bases). Germline CDR1 and CDR2: PRHDT and FYEKMQ (reference sequence). This CDR3 region has 16 residues. V was shortened by 0 bases and J by 0 bases, with 12 bases between the two germline ends.

V and J are TRBV19 and TRBJ1-2; tentatively, D is TRBD1 (5 bases). V was pared by 3 bases and J by 7 bases, with 15 bases between. In germline, CDR1 is LNHDA, CDR2 SQIVND (reference sequence). The CDR3 is 14 residues long. The CDR3 region has the DNA TGTGCCAGTAGTATCCCCTCGGGGCCAGCTGGCTACACCTTC. Its translation: CASSIPSGPAGYTF.

The V and J genes are TRBV27 and TRBJ2-1; D is perhaps TRBD2 (6 bases). Germline-derived CDR1 and CDR2 are MNHEY and SMNVEV (reference sequence). V was trimmed by 3 bases and J by 4 bases, leaving 10 bases between them. This CDR3 contains 14 residues. The CDR3 here is CASSFAGIYNEQFF. DNA of the CDR3: TGTGCCAGCAGTTTCGCGGGGATTTACAATGAGCAGTTCTTC.

This chain links TRBV2 with TRBJ1-5; D ambiguous. This CDR3 spans 15 amino acids. V lost 7 bases and J lost 5, with 18 bases in between. Germline assignment: CDR1 SNHLY and CDR2 FYNNEI. This CDR3 reads CASTIPGLPYQPQHF. As DNA, the CDR3 is TGTGCCAGCACGATCCCGGGCCTTCCTTATCAGCCCCAGCATTTT. The variable domain in full, with the rest retrieved from reference TRBV2 and TRBJ1-5, is EPEVTQTPSHQVTQMGQEVILRCVPISNHLYFYWYRQILGQKVEFLVSFYNNEISEKSEIFDDQFSVERPDGSNFTLKIRSTKLEDSAMYFCASTIPGLPYQPQHFGDGTRLSIL.

The chain combines TRBV5-6 with TRBJ2-5; D is uncertain. V lost 4 bases, J lost 0 bases, and 16 bases lay in between. CDR3 length equals 16 residues. Germline lookup yields CDR1 SGHDT and CDR2 YYEEEE. In nucleotides, the CDR3 is TGTGCCAGCAGCCATCGTATTAGCTGGTACCAAGAGACCCAGTACTTC. This gives the protein CASSHRISWYQETQYF.

This clone has more than one count but fewer than ten. The rearrangement joins TRBV2 to TRBJ2-3; TRBD1 aligns across 10 bases. The V gene end was trimmed by 5 bases and the J gene end by 2 bases; junction bases not matched to a gene: 10. CDR1 is SNHLY, CDR2 FYNNEI, per germline. This CDR3 is 17 amino acids long. The CDR3 loop is CASSPSPGQGNTDTQYF. In DNA form, the CDR3 reads TGTGCCAGCAGTCCAAGTCCGGGACAGGGGAACACAGATACGCAGTATTTT.

This chain joins TRBV28 and TRBJ2-1; D tentatively fits TRBD1 or TRBD2 (5 bases each). Between the trimmed V and J ends, which lost 2 bases and 9 bases, there was a span of 20 bases. Per germline, CDR1 MDHEN and CDR2 SYDVKM. The CDR3 covers 16 residues. CDR3 region: CASSLEWGPSPIEQFF. The CDR3 region has the DNA TGTGCCAGCAGTTTAGAGTGGGGACCTTCCCCAATTGAGCAGTTCTTC.

A single count supports this clone. V and J are TRBV2 and TRBJ2-7, with 11 bases that match TRBD1. This CDR3 has 14 residues. J gave up 1 base and V 5 bases, and 1 base lay outside the gene matches. Per germline, CDR1 SNHLY and CDR2 FYNNEI. The CDR3 region is CASSRDRGSYEQYF. The CDR3 bases are TGTGCCAGCAGTCGGGACAGGGGGTCCTACGAGCAGTACTTC.

This chain uses TRBV28 with TRBJ2-3; TRBD1 is a possible D gene (5 bases). This CDR3 has 15 residues. Germline V gives CDR1 MDHEN, CDR2 SYDVKM. V lost 5 bases, J lost 4 bases, and 16 bases lay in between. The CDR3 DNA is TGTGCCAGCAGTGCCCCAGGGATTCTCCCAGATACGCAGTATTTT. Protein sequence: CASSAPGILPDTQYF.

The V call is TRBV28, the J call TRBJ2-7; the match to TRBD2 covers 10 bases. Germline values: CDR1 MDHEN, CDR2 SYDVKM. CDR3 length: 15 amino acids. The ends lost 5 bases at V and 0 bases at J; junction bases unmatched: 4. The CDR3 is CASSPGLANSYEQYF. The CDR3 DNA sequence: TGTGCCAGCAGTCCGGGACTAGCGAACTCCTACGAGCAGTACTTC.

V usage is TRBV7-2 and J usage is TRBJ2-4; 7 nucleotides line up with TRBD1. V shed 5 bases and J 11 bases; nucleotides not matched to a gene: 12. The CDR3 totals 14 residues. From germline, CDR1 is SGHTA and CDR2 FQGNSA. This CDR3 reads CASSRGQTSRFQYF. The CDR3 bases are TGTGCCAGCAGCCGGGGACAGACTTCGAGGTTTCAGTACTTC.

The CDR3 nucleotides are TGTGCCAGCAGCTTAGCTGCGATCCAAGAGACCCAGTACTTC. It encodes CASSLAAIQETQYF. The chain joins TRBV7-9 to TRBJ2-5; D is unclear. The CDR3 runs 14 residues. CDR1 is SEHNR and CDR2 is FQNEAQ in the germline V gene (reference sequence). The germline V and J ends were trimmed by 0 bases and 1 base, with 6 bases remaining between them.

V is TRBV28 and J is TRBJ2-2, with 9 bases identical to TRBD1. Looked up from germline, CDR1 is MDHEN and CDR2 is SYDVKM. V shed 6 bases, J shed 1 base, and the junction held 3 bases outside the gene matches. This CDR3 is 15 amino acids long. The DNA for the CDR3 is TGTGCCAGCAGGGGGACAGGGCGGAACACCGGGGAGCTGTTTTTT. Its protein product is CASRGTGRNTGELFF.